This paragraph covers one T cell receptor beta chain sequence. Measured with immunoSEQ multiplex PCR; TCRdb has only the in-frame clones, and not every one. Of almost 250,000 clones listed, around nine tenths are singletons. This record comes from a study of blood T cell repertoires in COVID-19. In the study overall: Sources were T cells, B-cell-depleted T cells, or PBMCs; the material itself was cDNA or gDNA.

The sequence was collected from a woman aged 60-75 years who had recovered from COVID-19. Material: peripheral blood.

The CDR3 nucleotides are TGCAGACTCCGAGGGGACAGGATGAACACTGAAGCTTTCTTT. It yields the protein CRLRGDRMNTEAFF. The gene calls are TRBV29-1 and TRBJ1-1; TRBD1 matches at 8 bases. CDR1 and CDR2 from the germline V gene are SQVTM and ANQGSEA. The CDR3 sequence is 14 residues long.